These 26 T cell receptor beta chains were all obtained from the same sample, sequenced in a study of T cells in Graves' hyperthyroidism and ophthalmopathy. Amplified regions were TCR beta CDR3 sequences from RNA transcripts. A first-round RT-PCR of the TCR CDR3 used the HTBI primer set. Each CDR3 protein is one row after TCRdb ran MiXCR on the multiplex PCR reads. The sample yields 550,000 to 850,000 distinct CDR3 sequences, about 19% seen once. Sequencing used blood. The source of these receptors is a woman aged 45-60 years with Graves' hyperthyroidism that later progressed to Graves' ophthalmopathy.

This clonotype has at least ten counts. The V call is TRBV9, the J call TRBJ2-1; 9 nucleotides line up with TRBD2. CDR3 length: 16 amino acids. The germline V gene has CDR1 SGDLS and CDR2 YYNGEE. Unmatched junction bases numbered 5, after V lost 4 bases and J lost 0 bases. CDR3 in amino acids: CASSPLAGASYNEQFF. The CDR3 nucleotides are TGTGCCAGCAGCCCGTTAGCGGGGGCCTCCTACAATGAGCAGTTCTTC.

Remarks on this clonotype: This CDR3 is missing its conserved last phenylalanine or tryptophan, likely due to a read error. The chain joins TRBV5-1 to TRBJ2-5; 8 bases agree with TRBD2. The germline V gene has CDR1 SGHRS and CDR2 YFSETQ. This CDR3 is 15 amino acids long. After removal of 5 bases from V and 2 bases from J, the junction contained 8 bases not matched to a gene. The CDR3 here is CASSWVAGIQETQYS. DNA for the CDR3: TGCGCCAGCAGTTGGGTAGCGGGGATACAAGAGACCCAGTACTCC.

This clonotype was counted at least ten times. CDR3 region: CASSQEARTSGNEQFF. The DNA of the CDR3 is TGTGCCAGCAGCCAAGAAGCGAGGACTAGCGGTAATGAGCAGTTCTTC. The chain employs TRBV3-1 and TRBJ2-1; 10 bases are shared with TRBD2. The CDR3 length is 16 residues. The V segment lost 0 bases and the J segment 7 bases; nucleotides outside the gene matches: 6. CDR1 LGHDT and CDR2 YNNKEL come from the germline V gene (reference sequence).

The rearrangement links TRBV5-8 to TRBJ1-4, with 7 positions matching TRBD1. J was trimmed by 4 bases and V by 5 bases; bases with no gene match: 8. From germline, CDR1 is SGHTS and CDR2 YDEGEE. The CDR3 runs 15 residues. The CDR3 loop reads CASRRQGMVNEKLFF. The CDR3 coding sequence is TGTGCCAGCAGGAGACAGGGTATGGTTAATGAAAAACTGTTTTTT.

A few counts support this clonotype. The chain joins TRBV3-1 to TRBJ2-7; 8 bases fit TRBD2. Germline V gene sequence: CDR1 LGHDT, CDR2 YNNKEL (reference sequence). This CDR3 spans 16 amino acids. The V and J ends lost 4 bases and 5 bases, in that order; junction bases with no gene match: 13. CDR3 bases: TGTGCCAGCAGCCTTGGTGGTGGCGGGGGGCTCGACGAGCAGTACTTC. Translation gives CASSLGGGGGLDEQYF.

The chain joins TRBV9 to TRBJ2-3, with TRBD2 matching 9 bases. In germline, CDR1 is SGDLS, CDR2 YYNGEE. The trim removed 4 bases at V and 4 bases at J, leaving 7 bases unmatched. The CDR3 sequence is 15 residues long. The CDR3 region is CASSTSGGSPDTQYF. Here the CDR3 DNA reads TGTGCCAGCAGCACCAGCGGGGGGAGCCCAGATACGCAGTATTTT.

The chain employs TRBV16 and TRBJ1-1; D gene uncertain. The CDR3 is made up of 14 amino acids. V was trimmed by 0 bases and J by 0 bases, leaving 5 bases between them. Germline assignment: CDR1 KGHSY and CDR2 FQNENV. CDR3 sequence reads: CASSQSQLNTEAFF. CDR3 nucleotides: TGTGCCAGCAGCCAATCACAGCTGAACACTGAAGCTTTCTTT.

This chain links TRBV19 with TRBJ1-2, with TRBD1 matching over 7 bases. CDR1 LNHDA and CDR2 SQIVND come from the germline V gene (reference sequence). The CDR3 has 14 residues. With V trimmed by 8 bases and J by 4 bases, 10 bases remained unmatched. CDR3 region: CASLNDRDGYGYTF. The CDR3 DNA is TGTGCCAGTCTGAACGACAGGGACGGCTATGGCTACACCTTC.

The chain is built from TRBV27 and TRBJ1-2, with a possible D match to TRBD1 (6 bases). Trimming stripped 6 bases from V and 5 bases from J, with 22 bases between. Germline values: CDR1 MNHEY, CDR2 SMNVEV (reference sequence). The CDR3 sequence is 16 residues long. This CDR3 is CASSKHHRTDPYGYTF. CDR3 DNA sequence: TGTGCCAGCAGCAAACATCATCGGACAGATCCATATGGCTACACCTTC.

This clonotype was detected ten times or more. V is TRBV3-1 and J is TRBJ2-7; D is uncertain. Germline V gene lookup returns CDR1 LGHDT and CDR2 YNNKEL (reference sequence). The CDR3 consists of 16 residues. The V and J ends lost 2 bases and 0 bases respectively, with 14 bases between them. The CDR3 bases are TGTGCCAGCAGCCAAAGCATACAGAGACTCTCCTACGAGCAGTACTTC. Residues: CASSQSIQRLSYEQYF.

This clonotype was picked up a small number of times. This rearrangement joins TRBV27 to TRBJ1-5; 10 bases are shared with TRBD1. Per the germline V gene, CDR1 is MNHEY and CDR2 is SMNVEV (reference sequence). This CDR3 has 13 residues. J lost 7 bases, V lost 8 bases, and 5 bases had no gene match. CDR3: CASGWTGGQPQHF. The CDR3 coding sequence is TGTGCCAGCGGATGGACAGGGGGACAGCCCCAGCATTTT.

This clonotype was detected ten times or more. The J gene is TRBJ2-2, the V gene TRBV19, with a weak D call TRBD1 (6 bases). CDR3 length: 13 amino acids. Germline CDR1 is LNHDA and CDR2 is SQIVND (reference sequence). Deletions cut 8 bases from V and 3 bases from J, with 10 bases between. DNA for the CDR3: TGTGCCAGTGAAGGACAGCACACCGGGGAGCTGTTTTTT. Residues: CASEGQHTGELFF.

The sample holds many counts of this clonotype. The V call is TRBV27, the J call TRBJ2-5; D may be TRBD2 (6 bases). V lost 6 bases to trimming and J lost 1 base, with 9 bases between them. CDR1 is MNHEY, CDR2 SMNVEV, per germline (reference sequence). The CDR3 covers 13 residues. The CDR3 sequence: CASRDYSQETQYF. The CDR3 coding sequence is TGTGCCAGCAGGGACTATTCCCAAGAGACCCAGTACTTC.

The chain carries TRBV13 and TRBJ2-3; TRBD1 might be the D (6 bases). The CDR3 sequence is 17 residues long. V was pared by 4 bases and J by 3 bases, with 20 bases between. Germline-derived CDR1 and CDR2 are PRHDT and FYEKMQ (reference sequence). The CDR3 protein is CASSCVQTGLGTDTQYF. The DNA for the CDR3 is TGTGCCAGCAGCTGCGTCCAAACAGGGTTAGGGACAGATACGCAGTATTTT.

This clonotype was seen more than once but under ten times. The rearrangement uses TRBV5-8 and TRBJ1-1, with D unresolved. Per germline, CDR1 SGHTS and CDR2 YDEGEE. This CDR3 region has 14 residues. V lost 4 bases and J lost 0, with 10 bases in between. The CDR3 DNA reads as TGTGCCAGCAGCCACCCCCCCATGAACACTGAAGCTTTCTTT. It translates to CASSHPPMNTEAFF.

This clonotype came up many times. The gene calls are TRBV27 and TRBJ2-5; D perhaps matches TRBD2 (5 bases). Trimming removed 4 bases from V and 4 bases from J, with 7 bases in between. The germline gives CDR1 MNHEY, CDR2 SMNVEV (reference sequence). The CDR3 has 12 amino acids. CDR3 coding DNA: TGTGCCAGCAGTTACCGGGGAGAGACCCAGTACTTC. It is translated as CASSYRGETQYF.

This clonotype has ten or more counts. The rearrangement links TRBV3-1 to TRBJ2-4; TRBD1 matches 8 bases. The CDR3 extends over 17 amino acids. V lost 1 base, J lost 7 bases, and 12 bases stayed unmatched. Germline V lookup: CDR1 LGHDT, CDR2 YNNKEL (reference sequence). CDR3 in amino acids: CASSQAGTTGVVNIQYF. The CDR3 DNA reads TGTGCCAGCAGCCAAGCGGGGACGACAGGGGTTGTGAACATTCAGTACTTC.

This clonotype was counted at least ten times. The chain employs TRBV12-3 or TRBV12-4 and TRBJ2-1, with 9 bases matching TRBD2. There are 19 residues in the CDR3. After removal of 6 bases from V and 1 base from J, the junction contained 16 bases not matched to a gene. The CDR3 DNA reads TGTGCCAGCAGCCCCAGCGGTAGCGGGGGACGAACTTCCTACAATGAGCAGTTCTTC. It is translated as CASSPSGSGGRTSYNEQFF.

J is TRBJ2-1 and V is TRBV12-5, with unresolved D. The CDR3 runs to 15 residues. Germline values: CDR1 LGHNT, CDR2 FRNRAP. Deletions cut 5 bases from V and 6 bases from J, with 17 bases between. The CDR3 protein is CASGPETGLSNEQFF. Here the CDR3 DNA reads TGTGCTAGTGGTCCGGAGACGGGTCTAAGCAATGAGCAGTTCTTC. The entire variable domain, with the rest obtained from reference TRBV12-5 and TRBJ2-1, is as follows: DARVTQTPRHKVTEMGQEVTMRCQPILGHNTVFWYRQTMMQGLELLAYFRNRAPLDDSGMPKDRFSAEMPDATLATLKIQPSEPRDSAVYFCASGPETGLSNEQFFGPGTRLTVL.

For this clonotype: A much bigger clone sits one base away, suggesting this may be a read error. This rearrangement joins TRBV6-2 or TRBV6-3 to TRBJ1-2; 9 nucleotides align to TRBD1. Germline V gene sequence: CDR1 MNHEY, CDR2 SVGEGT. CDR3 length: 13 residues. The DNA for the CDR3 is TGTGCCCGCAGCACCGGGACAGGGTCTGGCTACACCTTC. Translating gives CARSTGTGSGYTF.

The rearrangement joins TRBV25-1 to TRBJ2-1, with TRBD1 matching 8 bases. The CDR3 sequence is 16 residues long. The junction had 4 bases not matched to a gene; V was cut back by 3 bases and J by 0 bases. CDR1 MGHDK and CDR2 SYGVNS come from the germline V gene. For the CDR3, the DNA is TGTGCCAGCAGTGATGAGACAGGGGCCTCCTACAATGAGCAGTTCTTC. Its translation: CASSDETGASYNEQFF. Full variable domain (rest looked up from reference TRBV25-1 and TRBJ2-1): EADIYQTPRYLVIGTGKKITLECSQTMGHDKMYWYQQDPGMELHLIHYSYGVNSTEKGDLSSESTVSRIRTEHFPLTLESARPSHTSQYLCASSDETGASYNEQFFGPGTRLTVL.

With respect to this clonotype: A much more abundant neighbour one base away suggests this may be a read error. The genes are TRBV18 and TRBJ2-2; TRBD1 or TRBD2 may be the D gene (5 bases each). Looked up from germline, CDR1 is KGHSH and CDR2 is LQKENI. The CDR3 runs to 15 residues. CDR3 sequence: CASSPRGPNTGELLF. In DNA, the CDR3 is TGTGCCAGCTCACCACGGGGCCCGAACACCGGGGAGCTGCTTTTT. The full variable domain, rest sourced from reference TRBV18 and TRBJ2-2, is NAGVMQNPRHLVRRRGQEARLRCSPMKGHSHVYWYRQLPEEGLKFMVYLQKENIIDESGMPKERFSAEFPKEGPSILRIQQVVRGDSAAYFCASSPRGPNTGELLFGEGSRLTVL.

The chain is built from TRBV6-2 or TRBV6-3 and TRBJ1-1; D not resolved. The CDR3 runs to 14 residues. V lost 10 bases and J 0 bases, leaving 15 bases between the germline ends. Germline lookup yields CDR1 MNHEY and CDR2 SVGEGT. In DNA form, the CDR3 reads TGTGCCACCACGAAACTAGAGATGAACACTGAAGCTTTCTTT. Its translation is CATTKLEMNTEAFF.

This clonotype was seen a few times. This chain uses TRBV2 with TRBJ1-1, with 8 bases matching TRBD1. The CDR3 runs 14 residues. Trimming removed 9 bases from V and 0 bases from J; junction bases left unmatched: 6. Germline V gene lookup returns CDR1 SNHLY and CDR2 FYNNEI. This CDR3 is CARRRQGMNTEAFF. CDR3 coding DNA: TGTGCCAGGAGAAGACAGGGGATGAACACTGAAGCTTTCTTT.

There are many counts of this clonotype. V and J are TRBV7-8 and TRBJ1-2; 7 bases map to TRBD1. CDR1 is SGHVS, CDR2 FQNEAQ, per germline. The trim removed 3 bases at V and 5 bases at J, leaving 6 bases unmatched. The CDR3 length is 14 residues. CDR3 amino acids: CASSFSGTDYGYTF. The DNA for the CDR3 is TGTGCCAGCAGCTTCTCCGGGACAGATTATGGCTACACCTTC. Full variable domain (missing parts from reference TRBV7-8 and TRBJ1-2): GAGVSQSPRYKVAKRGQDVALRCDPISGHVSLFWYQQALGQGPEFLTYFQNEAQLDKSGLPSDRFFAERPEGSVSTLKIQRTQQEDSAVYLCASSFSGTDYGYTFGSGTRLTVV.

This clonotype was seen at least ten times. The chain uses TRBV20-1 and TRBJ1-1; D remains unclear. The V gene lost 1 base and the J gene lost 1 base, with 7 bases spanning the gap. This CDR3 contains 13 residues. The germline V gene encodes CDR1 DFQATT and CDR2 SNEGSKA (reference sequence). The CDR3 loop reads CSARAPQNTEAFF. The CDR3 DNA sequence: TGCAGTGCTAGAGCTCCGCAGAACACTGAAGCTTTCTTT.